These 13 T cell receptor beta chains were sequenced from one sample in a study of blood T cells in healthy people across ages. A second roughly 7 to 11 cycle PCR used barcoded and J-beta primers. TCRdb reanalysed the 5' RACE reads using MiXCR and keeps one entry per CDR3 protein. The profile shows roughly 800,000 distinct CDR3 sequences, about three fifths of them singletons. The sample comprised blood. These receptors came from a man aged 25-45 years in good health.

J is TRBJ1-2 and V is TRBV6-5; TRBD1 aligns across 7 bases. V shed 2 bases, J shed 3 bases, and the junction held 0 bases outside the gene matches. Germline-derived CDR1 and CDR2 are MNHEY and SVGAGI. This CDR3 has 13 amino acids. The CDR3 sequence is CASSYGTDYGYTF. Here the CDR3 DNA reads TGTGCCAGCAGTTACGGGACAGACTATGGCTACACCTTC.

J is TRBJ2-3 and V is TRBV21-1; TRBD1, the D gene given by the table, was not confirmed from the DNA. TRBV21-1 constitutes a pseudogene. The CDR3 has 14 amino acids. The CDR3: CVMPPSGCTDTQYF. The DNA of the CDR3 is TGTGTTATGCCCCCTAGCGGATGCACAGATACGCAGTATTTT.

The chain has TRBV6-1 and TRBJ1-1, with D possibly matching TRBD1 (6 bases). This CDR3 is 14 amino acids long. CDR1 and CDR2 (germline): MNHNS, SASEGT. V dropped 0 bases and J dropped 3 bases, with 8 bases sitting between them. The CDR3 nucleotides are TGTGCCAGCAGTGAAGCGGGGGGGCACACTGAAGCTTTCTTT. Residues: CASSEAGGHTEAFF.

The chain carries TRBV12-3 or TRBV12-4 and TRBJ2-5; D possibly matches TRBD1 or TRBD2 (5 bases each). Deletions cut 6 bases from V and 2 bases from J, with 13 bases between. This CDR3 has 14 amino acids. The DNA of the CDR3 is TGTGCCAGCAGAGATGGGGGTCTTCAAGAGACCCAGTACTTC. This codes for CASRDGGLQETQYF.

Regarding this clonotype: Germline and junction disagree at one end, which may indicate a read error. The V call is TRBV27, the J call TRBJ2-5; 8 bases map to TRBD2. The DNA end favors TRBJ2-7, so the J call may be wrong. From germline, CDR1 is MNHEY and CDR2 SMNVEV (reference sequence). The CDR3 has 16 amino acids. The CDR3 sequence is CAGSLGPAGVAYEQYF. CDR3 in DNA: TGTGCCGGCAGTTTAGGGCCAGCGGGAGTGGCCTACGAGCAGTACTTC.

A few counts support this clonotype. The rearrangement links TRBV12-3 or TRBV12-4 to TRBJ1-2; 7 nucleotides match TRBD1. The length of the CDR3 is 16 residues. Unmatched junction bases numbered 12, after V lost 4 bases and J lost 4 bases. The CDR3 here is CASSSSTGADVYGYTF. The CDR3 nucleotides are TGTGCCAGCAGTTCTTCAACAGGGGCGGATGTCTATGGCTACACCTTC.

This rearrangement joins TRBV12-3 or TRBV12-4 to TRBJ1-5; D is unresolved. The V end was cut by 6 bases, the J end by 5 bases, with 11 bases between. The CDR3 contains 13 residues. The CDR3 nucleotides read TGTGCCAGCAGATCGGGAATCTATCAGCCCCAGCATTTT. Translated: CASRSGIYQPQHF.

The V call is TRBV7-9, the J call TRBJ1-2; unclear D gene. The CDR3 is made up of 13 amino acids. V was pared by 10 bases and J by 2 bases, with 14 bases between. CDR1 and CDR2 from the germline V gene are SEHNR and FQNEAQ (reference sequence). The CDR3 DNA reads as TGTGCCACTGGAATTGGAGTAAACTATGGCTACACCTTC. Translation gives CATGIGVNYGYTF.

The chain employs TRBV15 and TRBJ2-5; 7 nucleotides match TRBD2. The CDR3 contains 17 residues. Trimming removed 2 bases from V and 4 bases from J; junction bases left unmatched: 13. Germline V gene sequence: CDR1 LNHNV, CDR2 YYDKDF (reference sequence). The CDR3 sequence is CATSRPPGRDRGETQYF. DNA for the CDR3: TGTGCCACCAGCAGACCCCCGGGGAGGGATAGGGGAGAGACCCAGTACTTC.

The chain couples TRBV6-6 to TRBJ2-5; D is perhaps TRBD2 (5 bases). CDR1 is MNHNY, CDR2 SVGAGI, per germline (reference sequence). The CDR3 extends over 17 amino acids. Trimming removed 6 bases from V and 2 bases from J, with 22 bases in between. Written as DNA, the CDR3 is TGTGCCAGCAGCCCAAAGAGCCTCATAACTAGACAAGAGACCCAGTACTTC. Its translation: CASSPKSLITRQETQYF.

In this sample, this clonotype turned up a few times. The chain couples TRBV20-1 to TRBJ2-7; a weak D match, TRBD2 (6 bases). The J call may be in error: the DNA end matches TRBJ2-5 better. The CDR3 consists of 14 residues. The germline CDR1 and CDR2 sequences are DFQATT and SNEGSKA (reference sequence). The CDR3 DNA sequence: TGCAGTGCTACAGCAGGGCCTGGAGGGGAGACCCAGTACTTC. Encoded protein: CSATAGPGGETQYF.

V is TRBV3-1 and J is TRBJ2-3, with 7 bases identical to TRBD1. This CDR3 is 17 amino acids long. Trimming removed 0 bases from V and 2 bases from J; junction bases left unmatched: 8. The germline CDR1 and CDR2 sequences are LGHDT and YNNKEL (reference sequence). CDR3 nucleotide sequence: TGTGCCAGCAGCCAAGATGGATTGAGGGGGCTCACAGATACGCAGTATTTT. Amino acid sequence: CASSQDGLRGLTDTQYF.

On this clonotype itself: The junction differs from germline at one of its ends, possibly a read error. This chain connects TRBV7-7 to TRBJ2-3; no firm D call. The CDR3 is made up of 14 amino acids. CDR1 is SSHAT and CDR2 is FNYEAQ in the germline V gene (reference sequence). The CDR3 sequence is CASSRSFSTDTQYF. The DNA of the CDR3 is TGTGCTAGCAGCCGCAGTTTTTCCACAGATACGCAGTATTTT.